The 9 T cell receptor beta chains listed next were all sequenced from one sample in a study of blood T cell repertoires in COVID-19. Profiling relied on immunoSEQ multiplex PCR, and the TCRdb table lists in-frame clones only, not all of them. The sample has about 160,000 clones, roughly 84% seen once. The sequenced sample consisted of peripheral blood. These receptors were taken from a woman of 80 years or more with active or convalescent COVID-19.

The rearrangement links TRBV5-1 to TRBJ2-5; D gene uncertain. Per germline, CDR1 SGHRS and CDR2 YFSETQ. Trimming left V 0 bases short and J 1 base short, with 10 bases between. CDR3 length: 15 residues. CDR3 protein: CASSLVRRVQETQYF. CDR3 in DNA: TGCGCCAGCAGCTTGGTGCGGCGAGTCCAAGAGACCCAGTACTTC.

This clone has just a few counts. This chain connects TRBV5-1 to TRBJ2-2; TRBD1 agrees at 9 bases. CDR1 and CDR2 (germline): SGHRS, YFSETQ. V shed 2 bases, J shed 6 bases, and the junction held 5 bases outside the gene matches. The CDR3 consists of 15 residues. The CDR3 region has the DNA TGCGCCAGCAGCTTAACAGGGGGCGCATCCGGGGAGCTGTTTTTT. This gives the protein CASSLTGGASGELFF.

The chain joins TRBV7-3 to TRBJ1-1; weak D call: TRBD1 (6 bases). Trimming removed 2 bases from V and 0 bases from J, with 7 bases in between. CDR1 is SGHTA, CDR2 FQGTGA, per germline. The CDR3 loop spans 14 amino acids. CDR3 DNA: TGTGCCAGCAGCTTACGACAGGTGAACACTGAAGCTTTCTTT. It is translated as CASSLRQVNTEAFF.

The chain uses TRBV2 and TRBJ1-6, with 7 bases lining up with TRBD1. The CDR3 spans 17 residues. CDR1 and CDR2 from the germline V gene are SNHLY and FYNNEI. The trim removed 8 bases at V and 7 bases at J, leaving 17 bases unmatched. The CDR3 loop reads CASRGQGDFPVNSPLHF. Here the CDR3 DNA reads TGTGCCAGCCGGGGGCAGGGGGATTTCCCGGTGAATTCACCCCTCCACTTT. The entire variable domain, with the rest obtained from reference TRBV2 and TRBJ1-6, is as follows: EPEVTQTPSHQVTQMGQEVILRCVPISNHLYFYWYRQILGQKVEFLVSFYNNEISEKSEIFDDQFSVERPDGSNFTLKIRSTKLEDSAMYFCASRGQGDFPVNSPLHFGNGTRLTVT.

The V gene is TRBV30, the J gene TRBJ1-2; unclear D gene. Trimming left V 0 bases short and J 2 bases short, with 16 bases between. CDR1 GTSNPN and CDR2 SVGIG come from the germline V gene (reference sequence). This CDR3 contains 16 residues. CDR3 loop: CAWSVKVVAVNYGYTF. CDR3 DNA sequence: TGTGCCTGGAGTGTAAAGGTGGTAGCAGTAAACTATGGCTACACCTTC.

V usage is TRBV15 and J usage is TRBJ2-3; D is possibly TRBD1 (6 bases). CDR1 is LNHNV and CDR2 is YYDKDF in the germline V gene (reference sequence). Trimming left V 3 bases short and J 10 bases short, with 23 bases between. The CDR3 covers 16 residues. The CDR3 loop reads CATSSPDRFFGFAQYF. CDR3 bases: TGTGCCACCAGCAGTCCTGACAGGTTTTTCGGGTTTGCGCAGTATTTT.

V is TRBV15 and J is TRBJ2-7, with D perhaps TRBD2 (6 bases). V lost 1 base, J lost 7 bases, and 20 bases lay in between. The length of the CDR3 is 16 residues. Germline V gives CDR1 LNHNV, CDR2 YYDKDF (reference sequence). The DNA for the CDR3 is TGTGCCACCAGCAGAGGAGGGCCGGGCGGGATGAATGAGCAGTACTTC. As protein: CATSRGGPGGMNEQYF.

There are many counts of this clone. The CDR3 sequence is CASSPIYDLAGRGNEQFF. The CDR3 coding sequence is TGTGCCAGCAGCCCCATCTACGACCTAGCGGGCCGAGGGAATGAGCAGTTCTTC. V gene TRBV7-6 combines with J gene TRBJ2-1, with 8 bases aligning to TRBD2. J was trimmed by 7 bases and V by 5 bases; bases with no gene match: 19. Per germline, CDR1 SGHVS and CDR2 FNYEAQ. The CDR3 contains 18 residues.

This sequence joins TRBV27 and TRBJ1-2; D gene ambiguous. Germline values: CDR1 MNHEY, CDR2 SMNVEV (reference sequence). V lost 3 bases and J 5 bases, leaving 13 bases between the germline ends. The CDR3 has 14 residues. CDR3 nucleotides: TGTGCCAGCAGTTTGTCGACGGGAATATATGGCTACACCTTC. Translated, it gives CASSLSTGIYGYTF.